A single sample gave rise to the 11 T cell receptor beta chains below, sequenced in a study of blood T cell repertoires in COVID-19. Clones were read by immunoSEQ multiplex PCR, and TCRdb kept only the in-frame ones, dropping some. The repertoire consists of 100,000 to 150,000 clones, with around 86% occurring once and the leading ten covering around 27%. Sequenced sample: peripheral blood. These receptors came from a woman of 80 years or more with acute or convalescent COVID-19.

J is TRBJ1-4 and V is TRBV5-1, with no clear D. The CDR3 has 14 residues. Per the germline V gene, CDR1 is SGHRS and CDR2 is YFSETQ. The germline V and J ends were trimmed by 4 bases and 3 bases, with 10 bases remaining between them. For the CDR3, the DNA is TGCGCCAGCAGCCGAGGCGAAGCTAATGAAAAACTGTTTTTT. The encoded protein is CASSRGEANEKLFF.

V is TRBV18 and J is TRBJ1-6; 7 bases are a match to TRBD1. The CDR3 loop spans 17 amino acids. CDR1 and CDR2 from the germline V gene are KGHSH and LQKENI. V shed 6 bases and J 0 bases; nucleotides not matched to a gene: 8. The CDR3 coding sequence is TGTGCCAGCTCTAGACAGGGAAGAGACTCCTATAATTCACCCCTCCACTTT. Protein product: CASSRQGRDSYNSPLHF. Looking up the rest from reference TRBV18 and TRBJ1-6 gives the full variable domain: NAGVMQNPRHLVRRRGQEARLRCSPMKGHSHVYWYRQLPEEGLKFMVYLQKENIIDESGMPKERFSAEFPKEGPSILRIQQVVRGDSAAYFCASSRQGRDSYNSPLHFGNGTRLTVT.

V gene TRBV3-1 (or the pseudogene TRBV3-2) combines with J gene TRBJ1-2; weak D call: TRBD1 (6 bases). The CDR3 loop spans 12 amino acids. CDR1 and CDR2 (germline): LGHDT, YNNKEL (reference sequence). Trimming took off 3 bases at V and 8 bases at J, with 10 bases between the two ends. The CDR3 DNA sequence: TGTGCCAGCAGCCAGGGGGCAGGGGGCTACACCTTC. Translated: CASSQGAGGYTF.

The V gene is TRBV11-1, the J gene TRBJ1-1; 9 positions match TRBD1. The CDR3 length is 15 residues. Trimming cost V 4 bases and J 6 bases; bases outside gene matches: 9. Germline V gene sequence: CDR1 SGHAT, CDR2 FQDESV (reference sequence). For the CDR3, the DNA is TGTGCCAGCAGCTGGACAGGGGCGGGAAGAGCTGAAGCTTTCTTT. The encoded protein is CASSWTGAGRAEAFF.

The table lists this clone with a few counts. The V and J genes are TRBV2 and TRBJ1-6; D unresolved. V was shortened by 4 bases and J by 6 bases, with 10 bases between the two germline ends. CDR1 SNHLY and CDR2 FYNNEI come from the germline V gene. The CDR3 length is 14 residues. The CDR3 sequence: CASSGGGFNSPLHF. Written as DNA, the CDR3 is TGTGCCAGCAGTGGAGGAGGATTTAATTCACCCCTCCACTTT.

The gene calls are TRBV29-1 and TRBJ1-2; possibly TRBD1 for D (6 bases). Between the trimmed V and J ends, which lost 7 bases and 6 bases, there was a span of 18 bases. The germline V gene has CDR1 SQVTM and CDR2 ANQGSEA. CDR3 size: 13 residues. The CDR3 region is CSAGQRFKDGYTF. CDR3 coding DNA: TGCAGCGCCGGACAGCGGTTTAAGGATGGCTACACCTTC.

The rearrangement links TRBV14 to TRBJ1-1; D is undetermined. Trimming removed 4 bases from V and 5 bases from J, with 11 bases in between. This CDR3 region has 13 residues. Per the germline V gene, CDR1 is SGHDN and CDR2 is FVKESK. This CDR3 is CASSRPFRTEAFF. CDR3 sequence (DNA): TGTGCCAGCAGCCGACCATTCAGGACTGAAGCTTTCTTT.

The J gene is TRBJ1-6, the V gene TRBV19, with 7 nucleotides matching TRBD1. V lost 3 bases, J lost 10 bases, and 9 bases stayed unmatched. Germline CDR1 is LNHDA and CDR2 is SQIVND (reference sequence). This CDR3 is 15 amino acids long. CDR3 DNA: TGTGCCAGTAGTATGGGCGACAGGGTAAGGTCACCCCTCCACTTT. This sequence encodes CASSMGDRVRSPLHF.

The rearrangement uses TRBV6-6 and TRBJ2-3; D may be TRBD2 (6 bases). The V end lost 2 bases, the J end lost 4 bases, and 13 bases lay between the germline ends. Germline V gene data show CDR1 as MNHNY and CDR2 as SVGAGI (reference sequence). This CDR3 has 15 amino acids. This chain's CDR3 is CASSYRESGADTQYF. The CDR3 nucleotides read TGTGCCAGCAGTTACCGGGAGAGTGGTGCAGATACGCAGTATTTT.

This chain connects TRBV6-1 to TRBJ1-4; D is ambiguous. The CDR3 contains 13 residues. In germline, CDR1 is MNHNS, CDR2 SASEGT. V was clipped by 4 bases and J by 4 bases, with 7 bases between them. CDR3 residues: CASSAAHNEKLFF. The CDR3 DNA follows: TGTGCCAGCAGTGCAGCTCATAATGAAAAACTGTTTTTT.

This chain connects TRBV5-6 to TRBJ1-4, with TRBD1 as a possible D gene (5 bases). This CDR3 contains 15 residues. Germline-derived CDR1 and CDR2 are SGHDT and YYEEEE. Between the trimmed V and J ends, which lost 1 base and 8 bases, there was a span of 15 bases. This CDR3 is CASSLLGRDREKLFF. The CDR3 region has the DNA TGTGCCAGCAGCTTGCTAGGCAGGGATAGAGAAAAACTGTTTTTT.